These 5 T cell receptor beta chains share one sample of origin, sequenced in a study of Graves' ophthalmopathy and Graves' hyperthyroidism. From RNA, the CDR3 regions of TCR beta chains were amplified and sequenced. HTBI primers primed a first-round RT-PCR, and a second-round multiplex PCR followed. TCRdb used MiXCR to reprocess the multiplex PCR reads, holding one entry per CDR3 protein. The sample contains about 480,000 distinct CDR3 sequences, approximately 15% of which appear only once. Sequencing input: blood. The receptors stem from a woman aged 30 to 39 with Graves' ophthalmopathy.

This clonotype was observed a handful of times. The chain couples TRBV5-1 to TRBJ2-7, with 7 bases that match TRBD1. Trimming removed 6 bases from V and 7 bases from J; junction bases left unmatched: 13. CDR3 length: 14 amino acids. Germline CDR1 and CDR2: SGHRS and YFSETQ. The CDR3: CASNPVGTVGEQYF. DNA for the CDR3: TGCGCCAGCAACCCCGTTGGGACAGTGGGGGAGCAGTACTTC. Full variable domain (outside the CDR3, taken from reference TRBV5-1 and TRBJ2-7): KAGVTQTPRYLIKTRGQQVTLSCSPISGHRSVSWYQQTPGQGLQFLFEYFSETQRNKGNFPGRFSGRQFSNSRSEMNVSTLELGDSALYLCASNPVGTVGEQYFGPGTRLTVT.

By sample fraction, this clonotype is medium-sized. The CDR3 DNA sequence: TGCGCCAGCAGCGGCTGGACAGGGCCCCTTCGGGGCTACACCTTC. Its protein is CASSGWTGPLRGYTF. V gene TRBV5-1 combines with J gene TRBJ1-2, with 8 nucleotides matching TRBD1. The V gene's germline CDR1 is SGHRS and CDR2 YFSETQ. V lost 4 bases, J lost 8 bases, and 13 bases stayed unmatched. There are 15 residues in the CDR3.

This clonotype has ten or more counts. This sequence joins TRBV9 and TRBJ1-1; 9 nucleotides match TRBD1. This CDR3 has 13 residues. Germline assignment: CDR1 SGDLS and CDR2 YYNGEE. The V and J ends lost 0 bases and 11 bases, in that order; junction bases with no gene match: 5. The CDR3 loop reads CASSVGGDRAAFF. In DNA form, the CDR3 reads TGTGCCAGCAGCGTAGGGGGGGACAGGGCGGCTTTCTTT.

This clonotype was detected many times. The chain joins TRBV24-1 to TRBJ2-7; the D is unclear. Germline values: CDR1 KGHDR, CDR2 SFDVKD. This CDR3 is built from 13 residues. The V gene lost 6 bases and the J gene lost 3 bases, with 11 bases spanning the gap. CDR3 DNA: TGTGCCACCAGTTTAAAACCGTTCTACGAGCAGTACTTC. This encodes CATSLKPFYEQYF.

This clonotype has ten or more counts. The V gene is TRBV25-1, the J gene TRBJ2-7; D not certain. V was trimmed by 9 bases and J by 2 bases, leaving 11 bases between them. CDR3 length: 12 residues. Germline V gene lookup returns CDR1 MGHDK and CDR2 SYGVNS. CDR3 in amino acids: CASSDGAYEQYF. The CDR3 DNA is TGTGCCAGTTCGGACGGAGCCTACGAGCAGTACTTC.